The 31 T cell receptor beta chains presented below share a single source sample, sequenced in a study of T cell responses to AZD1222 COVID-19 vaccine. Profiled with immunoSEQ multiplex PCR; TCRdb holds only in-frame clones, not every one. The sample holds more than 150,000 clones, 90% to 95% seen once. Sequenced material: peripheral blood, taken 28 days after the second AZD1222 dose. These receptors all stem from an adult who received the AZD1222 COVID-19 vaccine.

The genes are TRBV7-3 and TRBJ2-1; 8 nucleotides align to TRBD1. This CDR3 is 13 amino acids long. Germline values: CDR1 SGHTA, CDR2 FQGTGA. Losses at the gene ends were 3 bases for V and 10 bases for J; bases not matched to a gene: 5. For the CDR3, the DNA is TGTGCCAGCAGCTTTACCCGGGACAGGGAGCAGTTCTTC. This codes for CASSFTRDREQFF.

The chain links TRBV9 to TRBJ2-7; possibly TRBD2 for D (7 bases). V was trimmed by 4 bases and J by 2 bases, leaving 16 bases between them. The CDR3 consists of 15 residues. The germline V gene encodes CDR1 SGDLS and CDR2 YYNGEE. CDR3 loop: CASSPLEGGTYEQYF. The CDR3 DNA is TGTGCCAGCAGCCCCCTGGAGGGGGGGACCTACGAGCAGTACTTC.

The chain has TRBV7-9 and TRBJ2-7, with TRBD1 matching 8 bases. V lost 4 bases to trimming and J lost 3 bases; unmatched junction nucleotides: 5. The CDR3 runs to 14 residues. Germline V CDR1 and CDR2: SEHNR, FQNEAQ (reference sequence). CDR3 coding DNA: TGTGCCAGCAGCTATCAGGGGGCCCTCTACGAGCAGTACTTC. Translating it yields CASSYQGALYEQYF. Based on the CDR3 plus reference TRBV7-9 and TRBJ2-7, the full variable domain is DTGVSQNPRHKITKRGQNVTFRCDPISEHNRLYWYRQTLGQGPEFLTYFQNEAQLEKSRLLSDRFSAERPKGSFSTLEIQRTEQGDSAMYLCASSYQGALYEQYFGPGTRLTVT.

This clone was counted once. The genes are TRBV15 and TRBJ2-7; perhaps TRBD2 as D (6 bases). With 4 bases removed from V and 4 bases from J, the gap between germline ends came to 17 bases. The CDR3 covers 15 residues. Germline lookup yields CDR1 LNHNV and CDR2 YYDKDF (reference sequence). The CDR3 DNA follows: TGTGCCACCAGCATGGGGGTAACGGGGGAGTACGAGCAGTACTTC. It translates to CATSMGVTGEYEQYF.

The CDR3 here is CAWRKRQGAQTGELFF. The CDR3 nucleotides are TGTGCCTGGAGGAAGAGACAGGGGGCGCAGACCGGGGAGCTGTTTTTT. This sequence joins TRBV30 and TRBJ2-2; 10 nucleotides line up with TRBD1. There are 16 residues in the CDR3. The ends lost 3 bases at V and 5 bases at J; junction bases unmatched: 9. The V gene's germline CDR1 is GTSNPN and CDR2 SVGIG (reference sequence).

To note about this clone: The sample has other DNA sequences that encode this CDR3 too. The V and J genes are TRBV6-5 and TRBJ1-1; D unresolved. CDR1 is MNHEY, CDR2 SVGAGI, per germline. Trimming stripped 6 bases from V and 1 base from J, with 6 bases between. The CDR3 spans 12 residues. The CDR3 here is CASRRGNTEAFF. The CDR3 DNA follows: TGTGCCAGCAGACGCGGGAACACTGAAGCTTTCTTT.

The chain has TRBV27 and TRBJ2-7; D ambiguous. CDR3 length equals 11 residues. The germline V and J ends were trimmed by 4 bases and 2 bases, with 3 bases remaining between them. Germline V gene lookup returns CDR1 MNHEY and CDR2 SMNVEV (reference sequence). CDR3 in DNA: TGTGCCAGCAGTTGGACCTACGAGCAGTACTTC. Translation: CASSWTYEQYF.

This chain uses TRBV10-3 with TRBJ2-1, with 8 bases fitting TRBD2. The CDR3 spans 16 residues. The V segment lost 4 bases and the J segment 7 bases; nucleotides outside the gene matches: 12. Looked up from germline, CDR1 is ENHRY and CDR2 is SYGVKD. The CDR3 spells CAISAPGLEGVNEQFF. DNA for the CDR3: TGTGCCATCAGTGCCCCGGGACTAGAGGGGGTGAATGAGCAGTTCTTC.

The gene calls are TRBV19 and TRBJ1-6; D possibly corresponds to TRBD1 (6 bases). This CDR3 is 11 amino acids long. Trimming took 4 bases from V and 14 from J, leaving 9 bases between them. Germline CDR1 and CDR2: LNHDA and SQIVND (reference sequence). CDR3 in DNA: TGTGCCAGTAGTAACAGGGCGGCCCTCCACTTT. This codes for CASSNRAALHF.

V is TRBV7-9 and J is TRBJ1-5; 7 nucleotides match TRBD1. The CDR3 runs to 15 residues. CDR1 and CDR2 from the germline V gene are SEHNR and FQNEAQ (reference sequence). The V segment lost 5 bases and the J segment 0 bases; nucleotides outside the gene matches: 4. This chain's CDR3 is CASSPQGNSNQPQHF. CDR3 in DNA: TGTGCCAGCAGCCCACAGGGGAATAGCAATCAGCCCCAGCATTTT.

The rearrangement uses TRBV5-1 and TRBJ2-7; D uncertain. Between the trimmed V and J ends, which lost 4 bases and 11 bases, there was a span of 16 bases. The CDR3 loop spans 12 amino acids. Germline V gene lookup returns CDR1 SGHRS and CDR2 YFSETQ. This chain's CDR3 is CASSPPPGLEYF. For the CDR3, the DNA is TGCGCCAGCAGCCCTCCGCCCGGGCTCGAGTACTTC.

The CDR3 DNA follows: TGCGCCAGCAGCTTGAGTAGCGGACAAGAGACCCAGTACTTC. Its protein product is CASSLSSGQETQYF. The chain joins TRBV5-1 to TRBJ2-5; weak D call: TRBD2 (6 bases). CDR1 SGHRS and CDR2 YFSETQ come from the germline V gene. The CDR3 is made up of 14 amino acids. The germline V and J ends were trimmed by 1 base and 2 bases, with 9 bases remaining between them.

Written as DNA, the CDR3 is TGTGCCAGCAGCTTAACCGCAGACGGAGTCAATGAGCAGTTCTTC. Its translation is CASSLTADGVNEQFF. The chain carries TRBV7-3 and TRBJ2-1; D unclear. The CDR3 runs 15 residues. Trimming left V 0 bases short and J 6 bases short, with 12 bases between. Looked up from germline, CDR1 is SGHTA and CDR2 is FQGTGA.

CDR3 loop: CASSLASGHPRTNEKLFF. CDR3 sequence (DNA): TGTGCCAGCAGCTTAGCCTCGGGACACCCCAGAACTAATGAAAAACTGTTTTTT. The chain is built from TRBV7-6 and TRBJ1-4, with D possibly TRBD1 on 6 matching bases. There are 18 residues in the CDR3. Germline CDR1 and CDR2: SGHVS and FNYEAQ. Trimming removed 0 bases from V and 1 base from J, with 15 bases in between.

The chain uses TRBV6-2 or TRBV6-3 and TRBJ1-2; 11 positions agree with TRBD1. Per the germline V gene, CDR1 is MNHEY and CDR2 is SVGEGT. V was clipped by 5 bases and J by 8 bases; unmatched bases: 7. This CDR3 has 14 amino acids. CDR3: CASSPTDRGRGYTF. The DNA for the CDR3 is TGTGCCAGCAGTCCCACGGACAGGGGGCGAGGCTACACCTTC.

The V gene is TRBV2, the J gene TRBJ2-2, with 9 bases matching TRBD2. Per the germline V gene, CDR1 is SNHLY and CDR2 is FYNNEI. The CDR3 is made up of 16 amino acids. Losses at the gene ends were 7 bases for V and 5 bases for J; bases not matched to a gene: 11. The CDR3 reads CASTVERGAGTGELFF. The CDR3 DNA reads TGTGCCAGCACCGTGGAGCGGGGGGCGGGGACCGGGGAGCTGTTTTTT.

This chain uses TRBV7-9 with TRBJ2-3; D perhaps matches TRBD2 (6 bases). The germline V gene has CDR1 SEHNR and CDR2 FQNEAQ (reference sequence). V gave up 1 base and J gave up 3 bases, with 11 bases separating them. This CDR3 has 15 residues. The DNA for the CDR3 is TGTGCCAGCAGCTTAGACATAGCGGCAACAGATACGCAGTATTTT. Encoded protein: CASSLDIAATDTQYF.

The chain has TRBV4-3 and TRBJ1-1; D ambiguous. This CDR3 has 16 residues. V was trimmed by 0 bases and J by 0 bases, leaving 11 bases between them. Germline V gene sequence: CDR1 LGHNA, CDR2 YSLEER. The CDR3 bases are TGCGCCAGCAGCCAAGATCGTGGAGAAATGAACACTGAAGCTTTCTTT. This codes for CASSQDRGEMNTEAFF.

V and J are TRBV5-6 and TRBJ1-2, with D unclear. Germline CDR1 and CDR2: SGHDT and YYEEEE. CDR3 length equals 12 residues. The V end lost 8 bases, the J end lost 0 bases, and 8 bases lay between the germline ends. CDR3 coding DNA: TGTGCCAGTCCGGGGACTAACTATGGCTACACCTTC. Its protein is CASPGTNYGYTF.

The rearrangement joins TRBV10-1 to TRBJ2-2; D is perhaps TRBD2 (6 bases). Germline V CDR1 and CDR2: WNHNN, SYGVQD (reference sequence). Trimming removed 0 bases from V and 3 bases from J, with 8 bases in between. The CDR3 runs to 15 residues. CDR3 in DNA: TGCGCCAGCAGTGAGTCGCGGGGTTACACCGGGGAGCTGTTTTTT. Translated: CASSESRGYTGELFF.

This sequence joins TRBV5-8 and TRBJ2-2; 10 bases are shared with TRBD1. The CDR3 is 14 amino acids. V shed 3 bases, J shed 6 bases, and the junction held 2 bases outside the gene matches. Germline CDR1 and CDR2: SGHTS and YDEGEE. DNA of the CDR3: TGTGCCAGCAGCTGGGGGACAGGGGCCGGGGAGCTGTTTTTT. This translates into CASSWGTGAGELFF. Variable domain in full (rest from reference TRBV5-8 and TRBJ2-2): EAGVTQSPTHLIKTRGQQATLRCSPISGHTSVYWYQQALGLGLQFLLWYDEGEERNRGNFPPRFSGRQFPNYSSELNVNALELEDSALYLCASSWGTGAGELFFGEGSRLTVL.

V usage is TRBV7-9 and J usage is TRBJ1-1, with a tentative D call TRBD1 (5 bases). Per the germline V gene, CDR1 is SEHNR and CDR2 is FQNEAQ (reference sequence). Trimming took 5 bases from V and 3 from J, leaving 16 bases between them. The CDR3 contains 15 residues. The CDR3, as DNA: TGTGCCAGCAGCAGGTCGCAGGGTGTATACACTGAAGCTTTCTTT. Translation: CASSRSQGVYTEAFF. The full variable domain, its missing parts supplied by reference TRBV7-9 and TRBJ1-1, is DTGVSQNPRHKITKRGQNVTFRCDPISEHNRLYWYRQTLGQGPEFLTYFQNEAQLEKSRLLSDRFSAERPKGSFSTLEIQRTEQGDSAMYLCASSRSQGVYTEAFFGQGTRLTVV.

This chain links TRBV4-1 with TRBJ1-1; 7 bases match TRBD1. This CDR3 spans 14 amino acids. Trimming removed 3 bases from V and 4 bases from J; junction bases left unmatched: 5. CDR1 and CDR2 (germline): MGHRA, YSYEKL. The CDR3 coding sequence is TGCGCCAGCAGCCATGACGACAGGGCCACTGAAGCTTTCTTT. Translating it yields CASSHDDRATEAFF.

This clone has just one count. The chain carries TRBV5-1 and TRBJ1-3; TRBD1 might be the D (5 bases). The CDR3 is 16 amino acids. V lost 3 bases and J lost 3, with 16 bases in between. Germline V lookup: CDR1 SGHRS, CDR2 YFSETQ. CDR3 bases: TGCGCCAGCAGCTCGGTGGGGGTCCCCGGTGGAAACACCATATATTTT. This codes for CASSSVGVPGGNTIYF.

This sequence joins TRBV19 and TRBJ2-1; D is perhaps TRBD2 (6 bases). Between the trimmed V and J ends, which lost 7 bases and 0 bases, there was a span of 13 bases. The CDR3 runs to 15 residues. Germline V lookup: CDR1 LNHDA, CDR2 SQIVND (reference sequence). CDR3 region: CASIGGPSSYNEQFF. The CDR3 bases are TGTGCCAGTATTGGAGGGCCGAGCTCCTACAATGAGCAGTTCTTC.

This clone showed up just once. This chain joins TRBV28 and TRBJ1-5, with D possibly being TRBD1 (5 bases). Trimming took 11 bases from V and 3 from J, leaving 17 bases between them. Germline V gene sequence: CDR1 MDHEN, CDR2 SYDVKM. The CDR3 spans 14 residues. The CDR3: CAARLWDFNQPQHF. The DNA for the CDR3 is TGTGCCGCCAGGTTGTGGGACTTCAATCAGCCCCAGCATTTT.

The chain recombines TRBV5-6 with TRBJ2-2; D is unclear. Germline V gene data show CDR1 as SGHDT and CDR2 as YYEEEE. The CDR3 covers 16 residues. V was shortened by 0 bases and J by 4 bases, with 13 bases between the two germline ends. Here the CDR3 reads CASSLETSSGTGELFF. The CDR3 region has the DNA TGTGCCAGCAGCTTGGAGACTTCTTCAGGCACCGGGGAGCTGTTTTTT.

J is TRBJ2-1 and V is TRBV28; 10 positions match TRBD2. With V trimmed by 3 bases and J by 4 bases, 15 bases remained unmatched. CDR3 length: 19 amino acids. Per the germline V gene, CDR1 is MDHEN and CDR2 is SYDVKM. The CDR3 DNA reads TGTGCCAGCAGTTTTACCCCGCCCCTTAGCGGGGGGACGTACAATGAGCAGTTCTTC. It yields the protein CASSFTPPLSGGTYNEQFF.

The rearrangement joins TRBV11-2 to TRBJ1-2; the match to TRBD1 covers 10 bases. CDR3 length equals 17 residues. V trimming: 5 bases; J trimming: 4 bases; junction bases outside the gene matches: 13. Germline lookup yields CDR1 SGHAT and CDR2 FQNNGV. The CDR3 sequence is CASSLIKRDRGLYGYTF. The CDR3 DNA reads TGTGCCAGCAGCCTCATCAAAAGGGACAGGGGACTCTATGGCTACACCTTC.

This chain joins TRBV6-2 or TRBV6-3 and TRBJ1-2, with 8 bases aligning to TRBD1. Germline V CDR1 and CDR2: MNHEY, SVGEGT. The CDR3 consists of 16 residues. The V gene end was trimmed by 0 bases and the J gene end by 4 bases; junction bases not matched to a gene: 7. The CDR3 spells CASSYSDRGTGYGYTF. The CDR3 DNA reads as TGTGCCAGCAGTTACTCCGACAGGGGAACGGGCTATGGCTACACCTTC.

CDR3 sequence: CASSRTVYSGNTIYF. DNA for the CDR3: TGTGCCAGCAGCCGGACTGTTTACTCTGGAAACACCATATATTTT. The rearrangement uses TRBV27 and TRBJ1-3; D is uncertain. The CDR3 loop spans 15 amino acids. V was cut by 6 bases and J by 0 bases, with 12 bases left in between. The germline CDR1 and CDR2 sequences are MNHEY and SMNVEV (reference sequence).